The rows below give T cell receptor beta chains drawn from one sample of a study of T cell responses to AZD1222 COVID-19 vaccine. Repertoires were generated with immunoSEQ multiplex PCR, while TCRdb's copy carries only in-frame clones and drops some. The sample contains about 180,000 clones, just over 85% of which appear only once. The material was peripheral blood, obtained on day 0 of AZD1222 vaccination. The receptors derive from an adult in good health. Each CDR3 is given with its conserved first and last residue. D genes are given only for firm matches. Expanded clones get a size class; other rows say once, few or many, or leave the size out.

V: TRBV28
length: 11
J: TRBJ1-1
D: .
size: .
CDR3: CASSLGSRAFF
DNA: TGTGCCAGCAGTTTAGGCAGTCGGGCTTTCTTT

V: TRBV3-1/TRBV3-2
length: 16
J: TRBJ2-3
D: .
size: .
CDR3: CASNSEGPIGTDTQYF
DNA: TGTGCCAGCAACTCTGAGGGGCCGATAGGAACAGATACGCAGTATTTT

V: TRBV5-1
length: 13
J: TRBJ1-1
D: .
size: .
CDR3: CASRPSLNTEAFF
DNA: TGCGCCAGTCGGCCTTCTTTGAACACTGAAGCTTTCTTT

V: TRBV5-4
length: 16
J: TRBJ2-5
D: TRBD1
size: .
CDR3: CASSWPGQGGQETQYF
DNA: TGTGCCAGCAGCTGGCCGGGACAGGGAGGCCAAGAGACCCAGTACTTC

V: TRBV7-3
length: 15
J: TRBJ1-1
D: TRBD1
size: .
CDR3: CASSSTGLGNTEAFF
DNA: TGTGCCAGCAGCTCGACAGGGCTCGGAAACACTGAAGCTTTCTTT

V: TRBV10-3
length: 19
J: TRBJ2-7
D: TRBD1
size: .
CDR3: CAISESHHFSPGTAYEQYF
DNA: TGTGCCATCAGTGAGAGTCATCATTTTTCCCCCGGGACAGCATACGAGCAGTACTTC

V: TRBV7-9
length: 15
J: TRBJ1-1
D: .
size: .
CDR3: CASSKPQGGDTEAFF
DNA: TGTGCCAGCAGCAAACCTCAGGGTGGGGACACTGAAGCTTTCTTT

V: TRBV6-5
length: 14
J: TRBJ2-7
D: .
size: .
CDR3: CASSPLAAGNEQYF
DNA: TGTGCCAGCAGTCCCCTCGCGGCAGGGAACGAGCAGTACTTC

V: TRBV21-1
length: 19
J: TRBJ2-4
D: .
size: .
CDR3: CASSKEWSTGVLAKNIQYF
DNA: TGTGCCAGCAGCAAAGAGTGGAGCACAGGGGTACTAGCCAAAAACATTCAGTACTTC

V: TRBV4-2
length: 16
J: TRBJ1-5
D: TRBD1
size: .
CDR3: CASSRGQGATNQPQHF
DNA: TGTGCCAGCAGCCGAGGACAGGGGGCTACTAATCAGCCCCAGCATTTT

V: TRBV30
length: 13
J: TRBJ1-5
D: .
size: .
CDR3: CAWSGGTDQPQHF
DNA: TGTGCCTGGAGCGGGGGGACTGATCAGCCCCAGCATTTT

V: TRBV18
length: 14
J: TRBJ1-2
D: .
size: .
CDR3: CASSPGFGVYGYTF
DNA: TGTGCCAGCTCACCTGGTTTCGGTGTCTATGGCTACACCTTC

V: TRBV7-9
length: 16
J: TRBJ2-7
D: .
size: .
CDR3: CASSLFIGGQGHEQYF
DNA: TGTGCCAGCAGCCTCTTTATAGGCGGGCAGGGCCACGAGCAGTACTTC

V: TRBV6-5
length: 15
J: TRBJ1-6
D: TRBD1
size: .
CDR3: CASSPGQGNNSPLHF
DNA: TGTGCCAGCAGTCCTGGACAGGGGAATAATTCACCCCTCCACTTT

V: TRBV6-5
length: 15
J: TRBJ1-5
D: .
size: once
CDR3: CASSQGGQGNQPQHF
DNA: TGTGCCAGCAGTCAGGGTGGCCAGGGCAATCAGCCCCAGCATTTT

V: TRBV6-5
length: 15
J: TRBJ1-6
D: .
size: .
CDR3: CASKRGGSYNSPLHF
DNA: TGTGCCAGCAAGAGGGGAGGGTCCTATAATTCACCCCTCCACTTT

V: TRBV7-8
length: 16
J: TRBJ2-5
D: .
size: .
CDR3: CASSLAAGTPKETQYF
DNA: TGTGCCAGCAGCCTAGCGGCCGGGACACCAAAAGAGACCCAGTACTTC

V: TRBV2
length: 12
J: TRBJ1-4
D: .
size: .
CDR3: CASTQDTGKLFF
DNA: TGTGCCAGCACCCAGGATACTGGAAAACTGTTTTTT

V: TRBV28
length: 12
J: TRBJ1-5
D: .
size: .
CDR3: CASSSSAQPQHF
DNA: TGTGCCAGCAGTTCATCCGCTCAGCCCCAGCATTTT

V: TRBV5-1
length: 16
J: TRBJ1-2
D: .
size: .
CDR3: CASSFNTPWADYGYTF
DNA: TGCGCCAGCAGCTTTAATACCCCCTGGGCAGACTATGGCTACACCTTC